The clone carrying this TCR beta chain was seen only a few times. Unique molecular identifiers were incorporated into the prepared TCRbeta library. TCRdb re-called the PCR reads with MiXCR, one entry per CDR3 protein. The profile shows about 600,000 distinct CDR3 sequences, roughly a tenth of them singletons. The sample belongs to a study of T-cell reconstitution after alpha-beta-depleted transplantation in children. The germline V gene has CDR1 SGHRS and CDR2 YFSETQ. The CDR3 totals 18 residues. V was pared by 0 bases and J by 0 bases, with 3 bases of the junction left unmatched. The input for sequencing was PBMCs from the stem cell graft donor, taken from the stem cell graft. V and J are TRBV5-1 and TRBJ2-6; 10 positions match TRBD2. The receptor comes from a human donor who donated a stem cell graft to a child with acute myeloid leukemia. The CDR3 bases are TGCGCCAGCAGCTTGGGTCGGACTAGCGGCTCTGGGGCCAACGTCCTGACTTTC. Translating it yields CASSLGRTSGSGANVLTF.